The present T cell receptor beta chain was sequenced within a study of post-analysis software for immune sequencing data. V shed 3 bases and J shed 8 bases, with 10 bases lying between them. This CDR3 comprises 12 residues. Germline CDR1 is DFQATT and CDR2 is SNEGSKA (reference sequence). The library was made from cDNA and included unique molecular identifiers. MiXCR was run by TCRdb on the PCR reads, yielding one entry per CDR3 protein. The sample carries 380,000 or so distinct CDR3 sequences, roughly 38% recorded once. Overall study results and limits: Elevated frequency relative to controls characterized roughly five TRBV segments in patients, TRBV5-6, TRBV5-1 and TRBV20-1 among them.

Regarding this clonotype: The antigen is undetermined.

The chain recombines TRBV20-1 with TRBJ1-4; D gene unclear. Source material: blood. The receptor was isolated from a girl between 10 and 17 years old with multiple sclerosis. CDR3 residues: CSARATSEKLFF. DNA of the CDR3: TGCAGTGCTAGGGCAACTAGCGAAAAACTGTTTTTT.